Here is one TCR beta chain with its context. The antigen remains unidentified. Amplified TCR beta CDR3 regions came from RNA transcripts. When the TCR CDR3 underwent first-round RT-PCR, the HTBI primer set was used. TCRdb re-called the multiplex PCR reads with MiXCR, one entry per CDR3 protein. Of roughly 380,000 distinct CDR3 sequences in the sample, 15% to 20% were seen once. This specimen belongs to a study of T cells in Graves' hyperthyroidism and ophthalmopathy. Overall study results and limits: Ophthalmopathy onset followed model prediction by a median approximately 7 months. In blood, most of the thyroid clonotypes expanded above 0.001 were also present. A model built on 13 V-J features separated ophthalmopathy from stable hyperthyroidism.

Looked up from germline, CDR1 is MNHEY and CDR2 is SVGAGI. The CDR3 covers 13 residues. Trimming shortened V by 0 bases and J by 4 bases, and 6 bases separated the two germline ends. Diagnosis of hyperthyroidism was new in patients aged 18 to 65, and its duration was under 2 months. This TCR came from a woman aged 18-29 years with Graves' hyperthyroidism. The sample taken for sequencing was blood. The V call is TRBV6-5, the J call TRBJ1-1, with D uncertain. CDR3 DNA sequence: TGTGCCAGCAGTTACTCGTTTCGCACTGAAGCTTTCTTT. Amino acids: CASSYSFRTEAFF.